One T cell receptor (beta chain) is described in this entry. The antigen is unknown. In the PCR, 60 Vbeta and 13 Jbeta primers were used. Method: immunoSEQ multiplex PCR; TCRdb's copy keeps in-frame clones and lacks some. The table records more than 95,000 clones, 80% to 85% of them present only once. The data derive from a study of cytomegalovirus exposure and HLA in healthy donors. Points from the study as a whole: Some V segments (TRBV6-2 and TRBV6-3 among them) were excluded as indistinguishable. Associated with cytomegalovirus, according to the listing, were 150 to 200 TCR beta chains. Across donors, most TCRs were seen rarely, yet some public ones were widespread.

Trimming left V 0 bases short and J 0 bases short, with 10 bases between. The CDR3 consists of 17 residues. Looked up from germline, CDR1 is SGDLS and CDR2 is YYNGEE. The clonotype was recovered from a man aged 25-45 years in good health and CMV-seropositive. J is TRBJ1-6 and V is TRBV9; possible D gene TRBD1, 6 bases. Sequenced sample: PBMCs. The CDR3 DNA is TGTGCCAGCAGCGTAGCTGGACAGAGCTCCTATAATTCACCCCTCCACTTT. Residues: CASSVAGQSSYNSPLHF. The variable domain in full, completed from reference TRBV9 and TRBJ1-6, reads DSGVTQTPKHLITATGQRVTLRCSPRSGDLSVYWYQQSLDQGLQFLIQYYNGEERAKGNILERFSAQQFPDLHSELNLSSLELGDSALYFCASSVAGQSSYNSPLHFGNGTRLTVT.